The rows below give T cell receptor beta chains drawn from one sample of a study of human T cells and chemical hapten exposure. TCRdb re-derived calls from the RACE reads in MiXCR, one entry per CDR3 protein. The table has 300,000 to 450,000 distinct CDR3 sequences, 4% to 5.5% seen once. The sequences come from whole blood, collected in connection with sensitization to the hapten diphenylcyclopropenone (DPC). Receptors originate from a woman aged 45 to 65 with alopecia areata. Some clones in this sample may be carry-over from other donors' samples. CDR3s include the opening cysteine and the closing phenylalanine or tryptophan. Fields, in order: CDR3 length, D gene, V gene, J gene, clone size, CDR3 DNA, CDR3 protein. D genes are given only for firm matches. The size of a clone is reported for some rows only, either as once, few or many, or as a class for expanded clones.

12,-,TRBV28,TRBJ2-2,many,TGCCGGACTGGAGCAAACACCGGGGAGCTGTTTTTT,CRTGANTGELFF
11,-,TRBV7-9,TRBJ2-3,many,TGTGCCAGCGCCTGGGGAGATACGCAGTATTTT,CASAWGDTQYF
12,-,TRBV27,TRBJ2-1,many,TGTGCCAGCAGCCAGGGGGGGAATGAGCAGTTCTTC,CASSQGGNEQFF
14,-,TRBV12-3/TRBV12-4,TRBJ2-1,many,TGTGCCAGCAGTTTAGCGGGGTCAGGAAATGAGCAGTTCTTC,CASSLAGSGNEQFF
14,-,TRBV20-1,TRBJ2-2,many,TGCAGTGCTAGAGCCACGGTTGGCACCGGGGAGCTGTTTTTT,CSARATVGTGELFF
12,-,TRBV28,TRBJ1-6,many,TGTGCCAGCACCTCGCAGAGGGGGCCCCTCCACTTT,CASTSQRGPLHF
15,-,TRBV12-3/TRBV12-4,TRBJ2-1,many,TGTGCCAGCAGTTTACGGGTGAGCTCCTACAATGAGCAGTTCTTC,CASSLRVSSYNEQFF
17,-,TRBV9,TRBJ2-7,many,TGTGCCAGCAGCGTAGATTGGCGGACAAGTGAACCCTACGAGCAGTACTTC,CASSVDWRTSEPYEQYF
15,-,TRBV13,TRBJ1-5,-,TGTGCCAGCAGCTTAGGTGCGGGTTCAAGGCAGCCCCAGCATTTT,CASSLGAGSRQPQHF
15,TRBD2,TRBV24-1,TRBJ2-3,many,TGTGCCACCAGTGTCAGCGGGAGGGCCGGAGATACGCAGTATTTT,CATSVSGRAGDTQYF
14,-,TRBV28,TRBJ2-1,many,TGTGCCAGCAGACACACTCCCACCAGCAATGAGCAGTTCTTC,CASRHTPTSNEQFF
14,-,TRBV12-3/TRBV12-4,TRBJ2-5,many,TGTGCCAGCAGTTTAGCTTCGGGTCAAGAGACCCAGTACTTC,CASSLASGQETQYF
16,-,TRBV12-5,TRBJ1-5,many,TGTGCTAGTGGTTTGGCCGGCTCAGGAGGTTACCAGCCCCATCATTTT,CASGLAGSGGYQPHHF
14,TRBD2,TRBV28,TRBJ2-5,-,TGTGCCAGCAGCCCGGGACTAGCGACGGAGACCCAGTACTTC,CASSPGLATETQYF
16,TRBD1,TRBV27,TRBJ1-1,many,TGTGCCAGCAGTTGGGGTCGGGGACAGGCGCACACTGAAGCTTTCTTT,CASSWGRGQAHTEAFF
16,-,TRBV12-3/TRBV12-4,TRBJ2-2,many,TGTGCCAGCAGCACCGTTGAGCCCGCGAACACCGGGGAGCTGTTTTTT,CASSTVEPANTGELFF
15,TRBD2,TRBV5-1,TRBJ2-7,-,TGCGCCAGCAGCGACTTAGCGGGAGGGCCAGGAGAGCAGTACTTC,CASSDLAGGPGEQYF
15,TRBD1,TRBV6-1,TRBJ1-1,-,TGTGCCAGCAGTCCCATGACAGGGAGGGACACTGAAGCTTTCTTT,CASSPMTGRDTEAFF
14,-,TRBV20-1,TRBJ2-2,few,TGCAGTGCTAGAGAAGACAGTAACACCGGGGAGCTGTTTTTT,CSAREDSNTGELFF
16,TRBD1,TRBV29-1,TRBJ1-1,-,TGCAGCGGCTCGACAGGGTGGGATTCCATGAACACTGAAGCTTTCTTT,CSGSTGWDSMNTEAFF
16,TRBD1,TRBV15,TRBJ2-1,many,TGTGCCACCAGCAGCCCTGAGGGGGCCTCCTACAATGAGCAGTTCTTC,CATSSPEGASYNEQFF
14,-,TRBV6-1,TRBJ1-5,many,TGTGCCAGCAGTGAAGCTTCCCGGGTTCAGCCCCAGCATTTT,CASSEASRVQPQHF
14,-,TRBV6-6,TRBJ1-2,-,TGTGCCAGCAGTCCTCACCCGAGTAATGGGGGCTACACCTTC,CASSPHPSNGGYTF
18,-,TRBV6-2/TRBV6-3,TRBJ1-5,many,TGTGCCAGCAGTTACGTGGCAGGGGACTACCCTAGCAATCAGCCCCAGCATTTT,CASSYVAGDYPSNQPQHF
16,-,TRBV5-1,TRBJ2-2,many,TGCGCCAGCAGCTTGTTGGCGGGTCAAAACACCGGGGAGCTGTTTTTT,CASSLLAGQNTGELFF
15,-,TRBV7-2,TRBJ1-5,many,TGTGCCAGCAGCTTATCCGGGCCGAGCAATCAGCCCCAGCATTTT,CASSLSGPSNQPQHF
14,-,TRBV12-3/TRBV12-4,TRBJ1-2,-,TGTGCCAGCAGTTTAGCCCTGCTGTGGGGCGGCTACACCTTC,CASSLALLWGGYTF
15,-,TRBV9,TRBJ2-3,many,TGTGCCAGCAGCGTTGTAGGGCGGGGCACAGATACGCAGTATTTT,CASSVVGRGTDTQYF
15,TRBD1,TRBV7-8,TRBJ1-2,many,TGTGCCAGCATCGACGAGACAGGGTCTAACTATGGCTACACCTTC,CASIDETGSNYGYTF